A single sample is the source of the 28 T cell receptor beta chains below, sequenced in a study of patients and donors after allogeneic stem cell transplantation. TCRdb ran MiXCR on the RT-PCR reads and lists one entry per CDR3 protein. There are roughly 940,000 distinct CDR3 sequences in the sample; more than 15% occur only once, and around 5.5% lies in the top ten. Sequencing was done on a sample of blood, either unsorted or a sorted T cell fraction (not recorded which). These receptors were obtained from a human donor who was either an allogeneic HSCT recipient or a stem cell or donor lymphocyte infusion donor (not recorded which). It is not recorded whose cells these are; they may come from a transplant donor.

Only a few counts were recorded for this clonotype. The chain combines TRBV12-3 or TRBV12-4 with TRBJ2-3; D remains unclear. V lost 5 bases and J 0 bases, leaving 12 bases between the germline ends. The CDR3 extends over 15 amino acids. As DNA, the CDR3 is TGTGCCAGCAGTGCCTTAGGGTCTAGCACAGATACGCAGTATTTT. Translation: CASSALGSSTDTQYF.

This clonotype was observed a few times. The chain has TRBV12-3 or TRBV12-4 and TRBJ2-7; D might be TRBD1 or TRBD2, each matching 7 bases. V was cut by 5 bases and J by 2 bases, with 13 bases left in between. CDR3 length equals 14 residues. The CDR3 reads CASSERDRPYEQYF. The CDR3 region has the DNA TGTGCCAGCAGTGAGCGGGACAGACCCTACGAGCAGTACTTC.

This clonotype was observed a few times. J is TRBJ2-1 and V is TRBV12-3 or TRBV12-4; TRBD2 matches at 8 bases. J lost 10 bases, V lost 1 base, and 18 bases had no gene match. This CDR3 comprises 18 residues. CDR3 residues: CASSLDLLADPGSEEQFF. As DNA, the CDR3 is TGTGCCAGCAGTTTAGATCTACTAGCGGACCCGGGTTCGGAGGAGCAGTTCTTC.

In this sample, this clonotype turned up many times. V usage is TRBV12-3 or TRBV12-4 and J usage is TRBJ1-2, with a tentative D call TRBD1 (5 bases). Trimming shortened V by 8 bases and J by 3 bases, and 19 bases separated the two germline ends. This CDR3 has 15 amino acids. CDR3 sequence: CASHRRGVFDYGYTF. Here the CDR3 DNA reads TGTGCCAGCCACCGCCGAGGGGTTTTCGACTATGGCTACACCTTC.

The chain uses TRBV24-1 and TRBJ2-2, with D perhaps matching TRBD1 or TRBD2 (5 bases each). This CDR3 has 16 residues. V was shortened by 4 bases and J by 6 bases, with 17 bases between the two germline ends. The germline CDR1 and CDR2 sequences are KGHDR and SFDVKD. The CDR3 bases are TGTGCCACCAGTGACCCGGGACCTCCCTTCGCCGGGGAGCTGTTTTTT. Protein sequence: CATSDPGPPFAGELFF.

This clonotype was detected only a few times. J is TRBJ1-5 and V is TRBV10-3; D unresolved. The CDR3 runs 12 residues. Germline-derived CDR1 and CDR2 are ENHRY and SYGVKD. Trimming shortened V by 9 bases and J by 2 bases, and 8 bases separated the two germline ends. CDR3 protein: CAIPGGNQPQHF. The CDR3 region has the DNA TGTGCCATTCCAGGCGGCAATCAGCCCCAGCATTTT.

This chain connects TRBV24-1 to TRBJ2-2; D not certain. Germline loops: CDR1 KGHDR, CDR2 SFDVKD. Trimming shortened V by 3 bases and J by 4 bases, and 11 bases separated the two germline ends. CDR3 length: 15 residues. CDR3 protein: CATSDPRALTGELFF. Written as DNA, the CDR3 is TGTGCCACCAGTGATCCCCGGGCCCTCACCGGGGAGCTGTTTTTT.

This clonotype has more than one count but fewer than ten. The chain combines TRBV15 with TRBJ2-1, with D possibly being TRBD1 (6 bases). Trimming cost V 1 base and J 7 bases, with 11 bases left between them. The CDR3 spans 14 residues. Germline values: CDR1 LNHNV, CDR2 YYDKDF (reference sequence). The CDR3 sequence: CATSRGNRVNEQFF. For the CDR3, the DNA is TGTGCCACCAGCAGAGGAAACAGGGTAAATGAGCAGTTCTTC. The full variable domain, completed using reference TRBV15 and TRBJ2-1, is DAMVIQNPRYQVTQFGKPVTLSCSQTLNHNVMYWYQQKSSQAPKLLFHYYDKDFNNEADTPDNFQSRRPNTSFCFLDIRSPGLGDTAMYLCATSRGNRVNEQFFGPGTRLTVL.

The rearrangement uses TRBV3-1 and TRBJ2-2, with 10 bases lining up with TRBD1. The CDR3 sequence is 15 residues long. Trimming cost V 4 bases and J 7 bases; bases outside gene matches: 6. Germline values: CDR1 LGHDT, CDR2 YNNKEL (reference sequence). CDR3: CASSRDRGPDGELFF. For the CDR3, the DNA is TGTGCCAGCAGCCGCGACAGGGGGCCTGACGGGGAGCTGTTTTTT.

This rearrangement joins TRBV12-3 or TRBV12-4 to TRBJ1-2; no clear D. With 6 bases removed from V and 4 bases from J, the gap between germline ends came to 15 bases. This CDR3 spans 14 amino acids. CDR3 protein: CASSHWEGTYGYTF. The CDR3 DNA sequence: TGTGCCAGCAGCCACTGGGAGGGAACCTATGGCTACACCTTC.

The J gene is TRBJ2-1, the V gene TRBV5-1; 9 nucleotides agree with TRBD1. The junction had 9 bases not matched to a gene; V was cut back by 5 bases and J by 9 bases. Germline-derived CDR1 and CDR2 are SGHRS and YFSETQ. CDR3 size: 14 residues. In DNA, the CDR3 is TGCGCCAGCAGTGAACAGGGGGCAGGGAGTGAGCAGTTCTTC. Translation: CASSEQGAGSEQFF.

In its sample, this clonotype was seen a few times. The chain couples TRBV10-3 to TRBJ1-2; D is uncertain. Germline V gives CDR1 ENHRY, CDR2 SYGVKD. The V end was cut by 6 bases, the J end by 6 bases, with 11 bases between. This CDR3 is 12 amino acids long. CDR3 nucleotides: TGTGCCATCAGGCGGGGAAGAAATGGCTACACCTTC. This sequence encodes CAIRRGRNGYTF.

The rearrangement links TRBV9 to TRBJ2-5; 7 bases line up with TRBD1. V lost 3 bases, J lost 1 base, and 12 bases stayed unmatched. Germline V CDR1 and CDR2: SGDLS, YYNGEE. This CDR3 has 17 residues. In DNA form, the CDR3 reads TGTGCCAGCAGCGCTAAAATGGGACAGAAAGTCCAAGAGACCCAGTACTTC. Protein sequence: CASSAKMGQKVQETQYF.

This chain links TRBV19 with TRBJ2-1, with D possibly TRBD1 on 5 matching bases. V gave up 1 base and J gave up 0 bases, with 7 bases separating them. This CDR3 has 15 amino acids. Germline CDR1 and CDR2: LNHDA and SQIVND (reference sequence). The CDR3 region is CASSIGGISYNEQFF. In nucleotides, the CDR3 is TGTGCCAGTAGTATAGGGGGCATCTCCTACAATGAGCAGTTCTTC. Based on the CDR3 plus reference TRBV19 and TRBJ2-1, the full variable domain is DGGITQSPKYLFRKEGQNVTLSCEQNLNHDAMYWYRQDPGQGLRLIYYSQIVNDFQKGDIAEGYSVSREKKESFPLTVTSAQKNPTAFYLCASSIGGISYNEQFFGPGTRLTVL.

This chain uses TRBV12-3 or TRBV12-4 with TRBJ1-1; D gene unclear. This CDR3 contains 15 residues. Trimming removed 6 bases from V and 0 bases from J, with 14 bases in between. The CDR3 loop reads CASSRPDLLNTEAFF. CDR3 in DNA: TGTGCCAGCAGCCGCCCGGACTTACTGAACACTGAAGCTTTCTTT.

The chain carries TRBV7-9 and TRBJ1-2, with 9 bases aligning to TRBD1. The CDR3 extends over 14 amino acids. The V gene end was trimmed by 3 bases and the J gene end by 8 bases; junction bases not matched to a gene: 7. CDR1 SEHNR and CDR2 FQNEAQ come from the germline V gene (reference sequence). CDR3 sequence: CASSFLGTGYGYTF. The DNA for the CDR3 is TGTGCCAGCAGCTTTCTCGGGACAGGGTACGGCTACACCTTC.

This clonotype has a handful of counts. The CDR3 nucleotides read TGTGCCAGTAGTCCTTCCTTGAGACAGCCCTACGAGCAGTACTTC. It yields the protein CASSPSLRQPYEQYF. V and J are TRBV19 and TRBJ2-7, with D perhaps matching TRBD1 (5 bases). The ends were cut back, 5 bases at V and 2 bases at J, with 16 bases in the middle. Germline CDR1 is LNHDA and CDR2 is SQIVND (reference sequence). CDR3 length equals 15 residues.

The chain employs TRBV12-3 or TRBV12-4 and TRBJ2-4; TRBD2 might be the D (5 bases). This CDR3 contains 16 residues. Trimming removed 1 base from V and 3 bases from J, with 13 bases in between. As DNA, the CDR3 is TGTGCCAGCAGTTTAGGGGCTAGCCGAGTCAAAAACATTCAGTACTTC. Residues: CASSLGASRVKNIQYF.

V gene TRBV27 combines with J gene TRBJ2-7; 9 nucleotides line up with TRBD1. The CDR3 is 16 amino acids. Trimming cost V 3 bases and J 3 bases; bases outside gene matches: 9. The germline gives CDR1 MNHEY, CDR2 SMNVEV (reference sequence). CDR3 protein: CASSFYPGQGFYEQYF. DNA for the CDR3: TGTGCCAGCAGTTTCTACCCGGGACAGGGATTCTACGAGCAGTACTTC.

The chain links TRBV21-1 to TRBJ2-7. TRBV21-1 represents a pseudogene. This CDR3 contains 12 residues. The CDR3 DNA follows: TGTGCCAGCAGCAAAGACCCCTACGAGCAGTACTTC. This translates into CASSKDPYEQYF.

This sequence joins TRBV2 and TRBJ2-7, with D perhaps TRBD2 (6 bases). The CDR3 consists of 14 residues. Trimming removed 1 base from V and 3 bases from J, with 10 bases in between. The germline CDR1 and CDR2 sequences are SNHLY and FYNNEI. CDR3 nucleotides: TGTGCCAGCAGTGAAGATCCCGGGAGCTACGAGCAGTACTTC. It yields the protein CASSEDPGSYEQYF.

The rearrangement links TRBV6-1 to TRBJ2-4, with 14 bases fitting TRBD2. CDR1 and CDR2 (germline): MNHNS, SASEGT. Losses at the gene ends were 0 bases for V and 9 bases for J; bases not matched to a gene: 4. This CDR3 is 16 amino acids long. Here the CDR3 DNA reads TGTGCCAGCAGTGAAGCCGGGACTAGCGGGGGAAGCATTCAGTACTTC. Translated: CASSEAGTSGGSIQYF.

The V call is TRBV6-1, the J call TRBJ1-5; 8 nucleotides agree with TRBD1. This CDR3 has 15 residues. V shed 5 bases and J 1 base; nucleotides not matched to a gene: 4. Germline CDR1 and CDR2: MNHNS and SASEGT. The CDR3: CASSRGDRSNQPQHF. CDR3 DNA sequence: TGTGCCAGCAGTAGGGGGGACAGGAGCAATCAGCCCCAGCATTTT.

A few counts support this clonotype. The V call is TRBV5-1, the J call TRBJ2-2; 11 nucleotides line up with TRBD1. Germline V gives CDR1 SGHRS, CDR2 YFSETQ. This CDR3 region has 16 residues. Germline trimming cut 4 bases from V and 4 bases from J; bases unmatched to any gene: 6. CDR3 amino acids: CASSRGQGDSTGELFF. The DNA for the CDR3 is TGCGCCAGCAGCCGGGGACAGGGGGACAGCACCGGGGAGCTGTTTTTT. The full variable domain, in which reference TRBV5-1 and TRBJ2-2 provide the parts outside the CDR3, is KAGVTQTPRYLIKTRGQQVTLSCSPISGHRSVSWYQQTPGQGLQFLFEYFSETQRNKGNFPGRFSGRQFSNSRSEMNVSTLELGDSALYLCASSRGQGDSTGELFFGEGSRLTVL.

The V call is TRBV24-1, the J call TRBJ2-3; possibly TRBD1 for D (6 bases). V was pared by 5 bases and J by 2 bases, with 19 bases between. Germline V gene sequence: CDR1 KGHDR, CDR2 SFDVKD. The CDR3 is made up of 17 amino acids. The CDR3 sequence is CATSAASLWGHTDTQYF. The DNA of the CDR3 is TGTGCCACCAGTGCCGCCTCTTTATGGGGGCACACAGATACGCAGTATTTT.

This clonotype was found many times. The J gene is TRBJ2-1, the V gene TRBV5-1, with D tentatively TRBD1 (7 bases). This CDR3 region has 15 residues. From germline, CDR1 is SGHRS and CDR2 YFSETQ. Trimming shortened V by 1 base and J by 6 bases, and 14 bases separated the two germline ends. CDR3 in DNA: TGCGCCAGCAGCTTGACGGCAGGGGGGATCAATGAGCAGTTCTTC. Protein product: CASSLTAGGINEQFF.

The chain has TRBV5-1 and TRBJ2-5; D gene uncertain. Trimming shortened V by 4 bases and J by 4 bases, and 20 bases separated the two germline ends. The germline V gene has CDR1 SGHRS and CDR2 YFSETQ. The CDR3 runs to 16 residues. In DNA, the CDR3 is TGCGCCAGCAGCCTCGCAGATTGGTTGTACAGAGAGACCCAGTACTTC. It translates to CASSLADWLYRETQYF. Based on the CDR3 plus reference TRBV5-1 and TRBJ2-5, the full variable domain is KAGVTQTPRYLIKTRGQQVTLSCSPISGHRSVSWYQQTPGQGLQFLFEYFSETQRNKGNFPGRFSGRQFSNSRSEMNVSTLELGDSALYLCASSLADWLYRETQYFGPGTRLLVL.

The sample holds many counts of this clonotype. The rearrangement joins TRBV29-1 to TRBJ2-7, with TRBD2 identical over 12 bases. V lost 4 bases to trimming and J lost 0 bases; unmatched junction nucleotides: 4. The CDR3 has 15 residues. Germline CDR1 is SQVTM and CDR2 is ANQGSEA. CDR3 in amino acids: CSVGGLAGHSYEQYF. The DNA for the CDR3 is TGCAGCGTTGGGGGACTAGCGGGCCACTCCTACGAGCAGTACTTC.